One sample yielded the 4 T cell receptor beta chains listed below, sequenced in a study of shared clonotypes between healthy human individuals (dated by TCRdb to about 2020). The library was produced with the immunoSEQ multiplex PCR assay. TCRdb took over this immuneACCESS table, retaining in-frame rearrangements with V and J assigned. Such tables are incomplete; in checked studies, under half of the missing clones stem from an unresolved V gene, and the remainder is unexplained. The sample table contains about 640,000 clones; only one count was recorded for about two thirds of them. About 1.8% of the sample belongs to the ten largest clones. Sequences were obtained from memory CD4+ T cells sorted from blood. Taken with the paper, the label for cell subset or site translates to: CD45RA-negative fraction. The receptors were sampled from a woman aged 30 to 39 in good health.

The chain uses TRBV5-5 and TRBJ1-5; D is unresolved. V shed 2 bases and J shed 3 bases, with 12 bases lying between them. The CDR3 is 15 residues long. The germline V gene has CDR1 SGHKS and CDR2 YYEKEE (reference sequence). The CDR3 reads CASSLNGLNNQPQHF. The CDR3 DNA reads TGTGCCAGCAGCTTAAACGGGTTAAACAATCAGCCCCAGCATTTT. The full variable domain, its missing parts supplied by reference TRBV5-5 and TRBJ1-5, is DAGVTQSPTHLIKTRGQQVTLRCSPISGHKSVSWYQQVLGQGPQFIFQYYEKEERGRGNFPDRFSARQFPNYSSELNVNALLLGDSALYLCASSLNGLNNQPQHFGDGTRLSIL.

A few counts support this clone. This chain uses TRBV2 with TRBJ2-1; no firm D call. Germline V CDR1 and CDR2: SNHLY, FYNNEI. This CDR3 comprises 15 residues. The V and J ends lost 6 bases and 8 bases respectively, with 20 bases between them. The CDR3 protein is CASSPLAALLYEQFF. CDR3 nucleotides: TGTGCCAGCAGCCCCCTTGCGGCCCTCTTATATGAGCAGTTCTTC.

This sequence joins TRBV6-5 and TRBJ2-7; D is uncertain. The germline gives CDR1 MNHEY, CDR2 SVGAGI. Trimming pared 0 bases from V and 6 bases from J, leaving 12 bases between. The length of the CDR3 is 14 residues. The CDR3 loop reads CASSYSRLSGEQYF. CDR3 DNA: TGTGCCAGCAGTTACTCGCGACTGTCAGGCGAGCAGTACTTC.

The gene calls are TRBV5-1 and TRBJ2-3, with D possibly being TRBD1 or TRBD2 (6 bases each). Germline V CDR1 and CDR2: SGHRS, YFSETQ. V was trimmed by 3 bases and J by 2 bases, leaving 13 bases between them. The CDR3 has 15 amino acids. The CDR3 is CASSSVGGVTDTQYF. The CDR3 DNA is TGCGCCAGCAGCTCCGTGGGGGGCGTCACAGATACGCAGTATTTT.